The sequence of this TCR beta chain was determined in a study of STAT5B mutations in CD4+ large granular lymphocyte leukemia. Overall study results and limits: TRBV06-family usage was enriched in top patient clones (8/27) versus controls (2/35).

Remarks on this clone: Its target is not known.

Germline V gene data show CDR1 as SEHNR and CDR2 as FQNEAQ (reference sequence). The CDR3 sequence is 14 residues long. V lost 4 bases, J lost 6 bases, and 15 bases lay in between. Measured with immunoSEQ multiplex PCR; TCRdb has only the in-frame clones, and not every one. The sample contains more than 30,000 clones, approximately 80% of which appear only once. The specimen was CD4+ T cells from blood buffy coats. V is TRBV7-9 and J is TRBJ1-1, with a weak D call TRBD1 (5 bases). The receptor was derived from a human donor in good health. The CDR3 loop reads CASSYDRNAAEAFF. The CDR3, as DNA: TGTGCCAGCAGCTATGACAGAAATGCGGCTGAAGCTTTCTTT.